This T cell receptor beta chain originates from a study of T cell responses to AZD1222 COVID-19 vaccine (TCRdb year 2021). About the investigation overall: AZD1222 recipients whose second dose came at about 4 weeks and those whose second dose came at about 12 weeks were combined into one group, since spike-specific TCR depth and breadth did not differ between the two schedules. A total of around 240 trial participants underwent TCR sequencing, of whom about 210 had received two doses of AZD1222 and some 25 had received two doses of the MenACWY control vaccine. Trial participants were enrolled by age into subgroups of 18-55, 56-69 and 70-plus years, and around 150, 28 and 57 TCR-sequenced participants, respectively, were included in these subgroups.

From its cysteine to its phenylalanine, the CDR3 spans 14 amino acids. The kept DNA is CDR3 alone, 42 bases in frame from the first base. CDR1 and CDR2 are drawn from the germline V gene: SGHTA, FQGNSA. The trim is 6 bases for V and 5 bases for J, with a gap of 14 bases between the germline ends. Summary of the overall study and its limitations: After two AZD1222 doses, spike-specific TCR breadth and depth were significantly higher than at day 0 and than in MenACWY recipients. Because no day 14 peak-response samples were available, repertoires were characterized only after the peak T cell response. Nearly half of unique spike-specific TCRs reportedly recognized epitopes outside regions mutated in the B.1.351 and B.1.1.7 variants. The 56-69-year group was small, and its depth increase did not reach significance, likely because of low power. Conclusions about previously exposed vaccinees are limited because only 6 or 7 AZD1222 recipients were SARS-CoV-2 seropositive at baseline. Participants were mostly white British, with more females than males. The authors suggested clonal diversity may have been underestimated. Vaccine-associated CD4 TCRs spanned the whole spike protein, with dominant responses in regions 160-218 and 743-854.

The CDR3 regions of human TCRbeta chains were subjected to immunosequencing. The paper's processing steps were these. Repertoire TCRs were matched against a reference library of SARS-CoV-2-specific TCRs generated with the MIRA antigen-specificity platform. Breadth was defined as the fraction of unique TCRs that were SARS-CoV-2-associated. Depth was defined as the fraction of total T cells that were SARS-CoV-2-associated. Using the MIRA data, every spike-specific TCR was mapped to the spike region that the TCR reacted to and assigned to either a CD4 or a CD8 class. Log10-transformed breadth and depth values were compared by one-way ANOVA with Sidak's multiple comparisons tests. TCRdb obtained this table from immuneACCESS and retained in-frame rearrangements with V and J assigned. These tables miss some clones; where compared with another copy, unresolved V genes account for less than half of the shortfall, and the remainder is unexplained. The DNA gave D and trimming, while V, J and clone size come from that table. The sample table contains under 120,000 clones; only one count was recorded for 92% of them. The ten biggest clones cover roughly 1.3% of the sample.

As concerns this clone: Its antigen is not yet known. No base quality values were provided; no much bigger clone lies one nucleotide off.

The time point label here, explained by the study, means: baseline before first vaccination. Vaccinee samples were obtained from the UK trials COV001 and COV002, which included a single-blind randomized controlled phase 2/3 trial of AZD1222 (ChAdOx1 nCoV-19) in healthy adults. For TCRbeta chain sequencing, PBMC samples were collected from trial participants at day 0 and at day 28 after the second dose. The rearranged chain carries TRBV7-2 and TRBJ2-1; TRBD1 is possibly the D segment (6 matching bases). The material was peripheral blood, obtained on day 0 of AZD1222 vaccination. This receptor was identified in an adult in good health. CDR3 sequence: CASRPDRSHNEQFF. The base sequence is TGTGCCAGCAGGCCTGACAGGTCCCACAATGAGCAGTTCTTC. The variable domain in full, with residues beyond the CDR3 obtained from the reference TRBV7-2 and TRBJ2-1 genes, is GAGVSQSPSNKVTEKGKDVELRCDPISGHTALYWYRQSLGQGLEFLIYFQGNSAPDKSGLPSDRFSAERTGGSVSTLTIQRTQQEDSAVYLCASRPDRSHNEQFFGPGTRLTVL.